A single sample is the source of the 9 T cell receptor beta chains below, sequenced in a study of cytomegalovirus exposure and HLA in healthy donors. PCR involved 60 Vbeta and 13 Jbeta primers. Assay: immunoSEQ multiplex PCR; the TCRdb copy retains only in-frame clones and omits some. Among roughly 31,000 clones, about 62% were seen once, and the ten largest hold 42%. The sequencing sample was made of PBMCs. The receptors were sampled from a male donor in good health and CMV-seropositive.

The CDR3 is CAWRAQGQNEKLFF. The CDR3 nucleotides are TGTGCCTGGAGAGCACAGGGGCAGAATGAAAAACTGTTTTTT. The rearrangement uses TRBV30 and TRBJ1-4; 7 positions agree with TRBD1. Germline CDR1 is GTSNPN and CDR2 is SVGIG (reference sequence). The CDR3 is 14 residues long. V shed 3 bases, J shed 5 bases, and the junction held 6 bases outside the gene matches.

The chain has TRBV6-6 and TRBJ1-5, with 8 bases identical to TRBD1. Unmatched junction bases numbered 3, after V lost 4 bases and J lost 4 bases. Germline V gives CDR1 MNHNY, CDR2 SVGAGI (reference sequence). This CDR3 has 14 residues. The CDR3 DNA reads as TGTGCCAGCAGTTGGGACAGGACAAATCAGCCCCAGCATTTT. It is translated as CASSWDRTNQPQHF.

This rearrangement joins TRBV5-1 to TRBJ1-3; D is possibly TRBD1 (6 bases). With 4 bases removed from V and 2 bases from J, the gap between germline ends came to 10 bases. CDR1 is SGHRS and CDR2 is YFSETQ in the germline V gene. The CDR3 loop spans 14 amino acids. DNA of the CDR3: TGCGCCAGCAGCCACGGGACAACTGGAAACACCATATATTTT. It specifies CASSHGTTGNTIYF. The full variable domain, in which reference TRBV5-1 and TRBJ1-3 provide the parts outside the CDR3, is KAGVTQTPRYLIKTRGQQVTLSCSPISGHRSVSWYQQTPGQGLQFLFEYFSETQRNKGNFPGRFSGRQFSNSRSEMNVSTLELGDSALYLCASSHGTTGNTIYFGEGSWLTVV.

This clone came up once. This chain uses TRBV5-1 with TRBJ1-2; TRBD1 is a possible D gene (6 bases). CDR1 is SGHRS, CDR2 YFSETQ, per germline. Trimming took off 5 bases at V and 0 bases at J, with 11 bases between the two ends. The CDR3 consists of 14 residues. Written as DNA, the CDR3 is TGCGCCAGCAGACCCGGGACAACTAACTATGGCTACACCTTC. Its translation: CASRPGTTNYGYTF.

CDR3 coding DNA: TGTGCCAGCAGCCCCAGGGGAGAAGGGGGAAACACCATATATTTT. Translated: CASSPRGEGGNTIYF. V gene TRBV9 combines with J gene TRBJ1-3; tentative D call: TRBD1 (6 bases). The germline CDR1 and CDR2 sequences are SGDLS and YYNGEE. The CDR3 consists of 15 residues. Trimming cost V 4 bases and J 4 bases, with 15 bases left between them. The whole variable domain, remainder taken from reference TRBV9 and TRBJ1-3, is DSGVTQTPKHLITATGQRVTLRCSPRSGDLSVYWYQQSLDQGLQFLIQYYNGEERAKGNILERFSAQQFPDLHSELNLSSLELGDSALYFCASSPRGEGGNTIYFGEGSWLTVV.

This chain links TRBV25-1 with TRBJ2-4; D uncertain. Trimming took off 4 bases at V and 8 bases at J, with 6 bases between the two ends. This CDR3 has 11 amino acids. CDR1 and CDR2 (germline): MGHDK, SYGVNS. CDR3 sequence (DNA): TGTGCCAGCAGTGCTCGGGACATTCAGTACTTC. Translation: CASSARDIQYF.

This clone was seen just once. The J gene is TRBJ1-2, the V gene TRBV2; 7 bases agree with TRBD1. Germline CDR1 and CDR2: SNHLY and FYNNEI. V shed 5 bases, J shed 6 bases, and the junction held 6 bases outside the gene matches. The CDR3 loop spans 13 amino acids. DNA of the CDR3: TGTGCCAGCAGTCGACAGGGTTTGGATGGCTACACCTTC. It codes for CASSRQGLDGYTF. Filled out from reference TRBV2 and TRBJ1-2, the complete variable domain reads EPEVTQTPSHQVTQMGQEVILRCVPISNHLYFYWYRQILGQKVEFLVSFYNNEISEKSEIFDDQFSVERPDGSNFTLKIRSTKLEDSAMYFCASSRQGLDGYTFGSGTRLTVV.

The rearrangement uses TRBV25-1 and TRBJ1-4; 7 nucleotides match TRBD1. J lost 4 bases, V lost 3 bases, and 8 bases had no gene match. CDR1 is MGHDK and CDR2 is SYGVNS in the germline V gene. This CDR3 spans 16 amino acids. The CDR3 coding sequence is TGTGCCAGCAGTGACCTCCGGGACAGTCTTAATGAAAAACTGTTTTTT. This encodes CASSDLRDSLNEKLFF. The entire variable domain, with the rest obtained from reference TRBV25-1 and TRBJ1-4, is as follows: EADIYQTPRYLVIGTGKKITLECSQTMGHDKMYWYQQDPGMELHLIHYSYGVNSTEKGDLSSESTVSRIRTEHFPLTLESARPSHTSQYLCASSDLRDSLNEKLFFGSGTQLSVL.

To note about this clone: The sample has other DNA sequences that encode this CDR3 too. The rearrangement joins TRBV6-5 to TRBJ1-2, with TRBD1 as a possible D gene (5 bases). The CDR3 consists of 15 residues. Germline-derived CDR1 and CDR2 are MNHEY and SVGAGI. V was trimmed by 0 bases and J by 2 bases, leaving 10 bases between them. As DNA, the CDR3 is TGTGCCAGCAGTTACTCAGCCGGGGGAAACTATGGCTACACCTTC. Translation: CASSYSAGGNYGYTF.